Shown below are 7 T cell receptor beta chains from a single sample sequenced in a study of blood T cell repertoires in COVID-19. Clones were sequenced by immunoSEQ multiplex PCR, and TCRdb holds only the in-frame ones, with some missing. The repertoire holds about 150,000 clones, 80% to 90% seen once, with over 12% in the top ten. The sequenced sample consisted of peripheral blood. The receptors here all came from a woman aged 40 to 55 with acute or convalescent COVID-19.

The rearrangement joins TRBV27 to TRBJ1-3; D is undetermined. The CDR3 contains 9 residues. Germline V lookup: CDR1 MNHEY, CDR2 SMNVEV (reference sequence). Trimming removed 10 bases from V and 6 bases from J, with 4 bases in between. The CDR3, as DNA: TGTGCCATACAAAACACCATATATTTT. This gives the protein CAIQNTIYF.

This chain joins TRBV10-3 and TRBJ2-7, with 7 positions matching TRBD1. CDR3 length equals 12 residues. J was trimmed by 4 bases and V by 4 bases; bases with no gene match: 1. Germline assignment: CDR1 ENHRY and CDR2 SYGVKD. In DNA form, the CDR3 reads TGTGCCATCAGTGGGGACAGTTACGAGCAGTACTTC. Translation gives CAISGDSYEQYF.

CDR3 region: CASSLQIGTGSPLHF. As DNA, the CDR3 is TGTGCCAGTAGCCTTCAAATAGGGACAGGATCACCCCTCCACTTT. V gene TRBV19 combines with J gene TRBJ1-6; 8 bases are shared with TRBD1. The CDR3 contains 15 residues. With 6 bases clipped from V and 10 bases from J, the junction kept 11 bases outside the gene matches. CDR1 and CDR2 (germline): LNHDA, SQIVND (reference sequence). The full variable domain, its missing parts supplied by reference TRBV19 and TRBJ1-6, is DGGITQSPKYLFRKEGQNVTLSCEQNLNHDAMYWYRQDPGQGLRLIYYSQIVNDFQKGDIAEGYSVSREKKESFPLTVTSAQKNPTAFYLCASSLQIGTGSPLHFGNGTRLTVT.

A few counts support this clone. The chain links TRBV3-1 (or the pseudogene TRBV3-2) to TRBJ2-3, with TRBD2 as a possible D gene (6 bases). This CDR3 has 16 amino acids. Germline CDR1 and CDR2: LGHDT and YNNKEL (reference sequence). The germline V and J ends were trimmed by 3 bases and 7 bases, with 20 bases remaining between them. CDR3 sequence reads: CASSHNRDSRQYTQYF. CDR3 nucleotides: TGTGCCAGCAGCCACAACCGGGACTCGCGACAGTATACGCAGTATTTT.

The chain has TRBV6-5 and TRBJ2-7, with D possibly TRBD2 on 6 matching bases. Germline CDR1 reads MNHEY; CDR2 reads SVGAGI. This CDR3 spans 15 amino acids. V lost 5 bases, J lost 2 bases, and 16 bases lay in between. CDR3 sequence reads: CASSIGGTVAYEQYF. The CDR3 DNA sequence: TGTGCCAGCAGTATCGGCGGGACGGTGGCCTACGAGCAGTACTTC.

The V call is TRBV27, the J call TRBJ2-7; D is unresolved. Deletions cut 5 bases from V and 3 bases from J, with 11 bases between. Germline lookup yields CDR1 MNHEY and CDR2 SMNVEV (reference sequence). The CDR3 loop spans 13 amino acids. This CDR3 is CASSLKSLYEQYF. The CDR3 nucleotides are TGTGCCAGCAGTCTAAAATCCCTCTACGAGCAGTACTTC.

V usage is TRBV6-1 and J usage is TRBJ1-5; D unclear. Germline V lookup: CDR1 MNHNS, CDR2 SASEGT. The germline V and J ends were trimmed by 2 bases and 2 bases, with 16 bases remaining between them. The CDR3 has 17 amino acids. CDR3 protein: CASSELRSRSGNQPQHF. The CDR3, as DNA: TGTGCCAGCAGTGAACTAAGATCTCGGAGTGGCAATCAGCCCCAGCATTTT.